These 19 T cell receptor beta chains came from one sample sequenced in a study of T cell responses to AZD1222 COVID-19 vaccine. Clones were sequenced by immunoSEQ multiplex PCR, and TCRdb holds only the in-frame ones, with some missing. Found here are some 110,000 clones, about 88% of them singletons; the top ten hold 4% to 4.5%. The input for sequencing was peripheral blood, taken on day 0 of AZD1222 vaccination. The origin of the receptors is an adult in good health.

CDR3 amino acids: CASSPGALNSYNSPLHF. In DNA form, the CDR3 reads TGTGCCAGCTCACCAGGGGCGCTAAACTCCTATAATTCACCCCTCCACTTT. The gene calls are TRBV18 and TRBJ1-6; D possibly corresponds to TRBD1 (5 bases). The CDR3 length is 17 residues. With 2 bases removed from V and 0 bases from J, the gap between germline ends came to 11 bases. The germline CDR1 and CDR2 sequences are KGHSH and LQKENI. The full variable domain, its missing parts supplied by reference TRBV18 and TRBJ1-6, is NAGVMQNPRHLVRRRGQEARLRCSPMKGHSHVYWYRQLPEEGLKFMVYLQKENIIDESGMPKERFSAEFPKEGPSILRIQQVVRGDSAAYFCASSPGALNSYNSPLHFGNGTRLTVT.

This clone was picked up one time. The chain recombines TRBV5-1 with TRBJ2-3; D is tentatively TRBD1 or TRBD2 (5 bases each). The germline gives CDR1 SGHRS, CDR2 YFSETQ. This CDR3 is 15 amino acids long. Trimming removed 0 bases from V and 2 bases from J, with 10 bases in between. The CDR3 DNA sequence: TGCGCCAGCAGCTTGGGGGACGGACTCACAGATACGCAGTATTTT. Translated, it gives CASSLGDGLTDTQYF.

J is TRBJ1-2 and V is TRBV5-8; D not resolved. The germline CDR1 and CDR2 sequences are SGHTS and YDEGEE. Trimming removed 1 base at V and 8 bases at J, with 12 bases between. There are 13 residues in the CDR3. The CDR3 spells CASSLIGISGYTF. The CDR3 DNA reads TGTGCCAGCAGCTTGATTGGCATTAGCGGCTACACCTTC.

The V and J genes are TRBV19 and TRBJ1-2; possibly TRBD1 for D (6 bases). V was trimmed by 4 bases and J by 7 bases, leaving 10 bases between them. The CDR3 covers 12 residues. The germline CDR1 and CDR2 sequences are LNHDA and SQIVND (reference sequence). The CDR3 DNA is TGTGCCAGTAGTACCACAGGGCTTGGCTACACCTTC. It translates to CASSTTGLGYTF.

About this clone: One end of the junction does not line up with germline, which may come from a read error. J is TRBJ2-1 and V is TRBV29-1; 9 nucleotides match TRBD2. The CDR3 loop spans 13 amino acids. Germline-derived CDR1 and CDR2 are SQVTM and ANQGSEA. The CDR3 DNA reads as TGCAGCGTAGAAGGTCTAGCGGGGCCCGAGCAGTTCTTC. This codes for CSVEGLAGPEQFF.

This clone has more than one count but fewer than ten. The rearrangement uses TRBV6-1 and TRBJ1-5; no clear D. The CDR3 sequence is 16 residues long. Trimming removed 2 bases from V and 3 bases from J, with 14 bases in between. Germline V gene data show CDR1 as MNHNS and CDR2 as SASEGT. The CDR3 DNA reads as TGTGCCAGCAGTGAACGGGCCTTACTTGCCAATCAGCCCCAGCATTTT. Protein: CASSERALLANQPQHF.

This clone came up a few times. The J gene is TRBJ2-3, the V gene TRBV12-5; tentatively, D is TRBD1 (6 bases). The CDR3 runs 15 residues. Trimming took 6 bases from V and 3 from J, leaving 16 bases between them. Germline CDR1 is LGHNT and CDR2 is FRNRAP. The CDR3 here is CASGAESTGTDTQYF. In nucleotides, the CDR3 is TGTGCTAGTGGAGCAGAATCCACAGGGACAGATACGCAGTATTTT.

V gene TRBV7-2 combines with J gene TRBJ2-7; possibly TRBD2 for D (6 bases). Looked up from germline, CDR1 is SGHTA and CDR2 is FQGNSA. The CDR3 is 14 residues long. Trimming left V 1 base short and J 3 bases short, with 10 bases between. CDR3 sequence (DNA): TGTGCCAGCAGCTTAGAAAGGGGAGGCTACGAGCAGTACTTC. Translation gives CASSLERGGYEQYF. The whole variable domain, filled in from reference TRBV7-2 and TRBJ2-7, reads GAGVSQSPSNKVTEKGKDVELRCDPISGHTALYWYRQSLGQGLEFLIYFQGNSAPDKSGLPSDRFSAERTGGSVSTLTIQRTQQEDSAVYLCASSLERGGYEQYFGPGTRLTVT.

The chain uses TRBV19 and TRBJ1-1; D not resolved. Trimming removed 3 bases from V and 5 bases from J, with 4 bases in between. Per germline, CDR1 LNHDA and CDR2 SQIVND (reference sequence). The CDR3 loop spans 11 amino acids. This CDR3 is CASSIWTEAFF. For the CDR3, the DNA is TGTGCCAGTAGTATTTGGACTGAAGCTTTCTTT.

The rearrangement uses TRBV6-5 and TRBJ1-2; 7 positions match TRBD1. There are 14 residues in the CDR3. Germline-derived CDR1 and CDR2 are MNHEY and SVGAGI. The V gene end was trimmed by 7 bases and the J gene end by 8 bases; junction bases not matched to a gene: 13. For the CDR3, the DNA is TGTGCCAGCACAGGGGGAGTCGGATTTCACGGCTACACCTTC. Its protein product is CASTGGVGFHGYTF.

The CDR3 loop reads CASRDQETQYF. The CDR3 region has the DNA TGTGCCAGCAGGGACCAAGAGACCCAGTACTTC. J is TRBJ2-5 and V is TRBV27; D is unresolved. Per the germline V gene, CDR1 is MNHEY and CDR2 is SMNVEV (reference sequence). Trimming pared 6 bases from V and 0 bases from J, leaving 2 bases between. This CDR3 comprises 11 residues.

The J gene is TRBJ1-1, the V gene TRBV28; D uncertain. V lost 3 bases to trimming and J lost 5 bases, with 10 bases between them. Germline V CDR1 and CDR2: MDHEN, SYDVKM. The CDR3 loop spans 13 amino acids. In DNA form, the CDR3 reads TGTGCCAGCAGTTTCCTCAGTAGTACTGAAGCTTTCTTT. It encodes CASSFLSSTEAFF.

J is TRBJ1-2 and V is TRBV13, with D unresolved. The CDR3 length is 17 residues. Germline-derived CDR1 and CDR2 are PRHDT and FYEKMQ (reference sequence). The V and J ends lost 1 base and 0 bases respectively, with 15 bases between them. CDR3 in DNA: TGTGCCAGCAGCTTAGTACGCTCCGGCCTCACTAACTATGGCTACACCTTC. It specifies CASSLVRSGLTNYGYTF.

The rearrangement uses TRBV18 and TRBJ1-1; 7 positions match TRBD1. Germline-derived CDR1 and CDR2 are KGHSH and LQKENI. The junction had 2 bases not matched to a gene; V was cut back by 0 bases and J by 1 base. The CDR3 sequence is 15 residues long. DNA for the CDR3: TGTGCCAGCTCACCACCGGGGACAGAGAACACTGAAGCTTTCTTT. It translates to CASSPPGTENTEAFF.

This chain links TRBV12-3 or TRBV12-4 with TRBJ1-4; 11 bases are shared with TRBD1. The ends lost 7 bases at V and 10 bases at J; junction bases unmatched: 5. CDR3 length equals 13 residues. The CDR3: CASTLGTGGKLFF. The CDR3 DNA follows: TGTGCCAGCACCCTTGGGACAGGGGGAAAACTGTTTTTT.

By proportion, this clone is medium-sized. This rearrangement joins TRBV19 to TRBJ1-5; no firm D call. CDR3 size: 12 residues. The germline gives CDR1 LNHDA, CDR2 SQIVND (reference sequence). The V and J ends lost 6 bases and 2 bases respectively, with 5 bases between them. The CDR3 nucleotides are TGTGCCAGTAGGCCCGGCAATCAGCCCCAGCATTTT. It encodes CASRPGNQPQHF.

The DNA for the CDR3 is TGTGCCAGCAGCTTAGAGGCGGGTCGAGAAGCTTTCTTT. Its protein product is CASSLEAGREAFF. The chain couples TRBV7-2 to TRBJ1-1; D is ambiguous. V lost 1 base, J lost 8 bases, and 11 bases lay in between. Germline CDR1 and CDR2: SGHTA and FQGNSA. CDR3 length: 13 amino acids.

The V call is TRBV18, the J call TRBJ2-6; D gene uncertain. Per the germline V gene, CDR1 is KGHSH and CDR2 is LQKENI. Trimming removed 3 bases at V and 0 bases at J, with 15 bases between. CDR3 length equals 18 residues. CDR3 protein: CASSPVLGLTSGANVLTF. As DNA, the CDR3 is TGTGCCAGCTCACCGGTCCTGGGTCTTACCTCTGGGGCCAACGTCCTGACTTTC.

This chain joins TRBV24-1 and TRBJ2-7, with a weak D call TRBD2 (6 bases). The CDR3 consists of 13 residues. Trimming shortened V by 7 bases and J by 2 bases, and 11 bases separated the two germline ends. CDR1 and CDR2 from the germline V gene are KGHDR and SFDVKD. CDR3 coding DNA: TGTGCCACCAGCGGGCCGGGGGCCTACGAGCAGTACTTC. It specifies CATSGPGAYEQYF.